One and the same sample provided the 30 T cell receptor beta chains below, sequenced in a study of blood T cells in healthy people across ages. A J-beta primer mix and a sample-barcoded 5' primer were used in a second PCR of roughly 6 to 11 cycles. TCRdb re-analysed the 5' RACE reads in MiXCR, keeping a single row per CDR3 protein. The sample includes 780,000 or so distinct CDR3 sequences, more than 55% of them seen just once. The sequencing input was blood. The receptors here all came from a man aged 40-49 years in good health.

The chain employs TRBV10-3 and TRBJ1-2; D gene unclear. The CDR3 consists of 14 residues. The V end lost 3 bases, the J end lost 0 bases, and 8 bases lay between the germline ends. Germline V CDR1 and CDR2: ENHRY, SYGVKD. The CDR3 DNA reads as TGTGCCATCAGTGAAGGCAGCACTAACTATGGCTACACCTTC. Translating gives CAISEGSTNYGYTF.

As to this clonotype: Given a much more abundant clone one base away, this may be a read error. This chain joins TRBV20-1 and TRBJ2-5; TRBD2 matches 10 bases. With V trimmed by 3 bases and J by 11 bases, 21 bases remained unmatched. The CDR3 has 17 amino acids. CDR1 DFQATT and CDR2 SNEGSKA come from the germline V gene (reference sequence). The CDR3 sequence is CSASALRTSGWTDEQYF. CDR3 nucleotide sequence: TGCAGTGCTAGTGCCCTCAGGACTAGCGGATGGACAGATGAGCAGTACTTC.

This clonotype has only a few counts. The V call is TRBV7-2, the J call TRBJ2-2; the match to TRBD2 covers 8 bases. CDR1 is SGHTA and CDR2 is FQGNSA in the germline V gene. With V trimmed by 3 bases and J by 4 bases, 7 bases remained unmatched. This CDR3 is 16 amino acids long. CDR3 DNA: TGTGCCAGCAGCTTGATGCGGGGGGCAGGCACCGGGGAGCTGTTTTTT. Its protein is CASSLMRGAGTGELFF.

This clonotype has a single count. The chain carries TRBV24-1 and TRBJ2-3; no clear D gene. V lost 1 base and J lost 6, with 4 bases in between. The germline V gene encodes CDR1 KGHDR and CDR2 SFDVKD. The CDR3 spans 12 residues. CDR3 amino acids: CATSDFWDTQYF. CDR3 nucleotide sequence: TGTGCCACCAGTGATTTTTGGGATACGCAGTATTTT.

The genes are TRBV28 and TRBJ2-5; D gene uncertain. The DNA matches TRBJ2-7 better at its end, which makes the J call doubtful. The CDR3 extends over 13 amino acids. Germline V gene data show CDR1 as MDHEN and CDR2 as SYDVKM. The CDR3, as DNA: TGTGCCAGCAGTTTAGCGCGGTGGGACGAGCAGTACTTC. Its translation: CASSLARWDEQYF.

The chain employs TRBV3-1 and TRBJ2-5; 9 nucleotides line up with TRBD2. CDR1 and CDR2 from the germline V gene are LGHDT and YNNKEL (reference sequence). J lost 5 bases, V lost 3 bases, and 16 bases had no gene match. The CDR3 is made up of 18 amino acids. CDR3 nucleotides: TGTGCCAGCAGCCAGGAAACTACTAGCGGGTGGGGTGGTGAGACCCAGTACTTC. Translating gives CASSQETTSGWGGETQYF.

The genes are TRBV7-9 and TRBJ2-3; 9 bases match TRBD1. Germline loops: CDR1 SEHNR, CDR2 FQNEAQ (reference sequence). CDR3 length: 14 residues. The V and J ends lost 5 bases and 6 bases, in that order; junction bases with no gene match: 6. The chain's CDR3 is CASSADRGLDTQYF. DNA for the CDR3: TGTGCCAGCAGCGCGGACAGGGGATTGGATACGCAGTATTTT.

This clonotype was seen more than once but under ten times. J is TRBJ2-1 and V is TRBV27, with TRBD2 matching 7 bases. Germline CDR1 reads MNHEY; CDR2 reads SMNVEV (reference sequence). J lost 6 bases, V lost 2 bases, and 4 bases had no gene match. This CDR3 is 14 amino acids long. The CDR3 here is CASSLLASGNEQFF. CDR3 sequence (DNA): TGTGCCAGCAGTTTACTAGCTAGCGGCAATGAGCAGTTCTTC.

As concerns this clonotype: Relative to the germline gene, one junction end is altered; a read error may explain this. The chain combines TRBV30 with TRBJ2-1; D gene ambiguous. The length of the CDR3 is 15 residues. The germline V gene encodes CDR1 GTSNPN and CDR2 SVGIG (reference sequence). This chain's CDR3 is CAWGMDLGMDNEQFF. In DNA, the CDR3 is TGCGCCTGGGGAATGGATTTAGGGATGGACAATGAGCAGTTCTTC.

The table lists this clonotype with many counts. The gene calls are TRBV29-1 and TRBJ2-5, with TRBD2 matching 8 bases. The CDR3 is made up of 12 amino acids. CDR1 SQVTM and CDR2 ANQGSEA come from the germline V gene. V was clipped by 7 bases and J by 3 bases; unmatched bases: 4. CDR3 DNA: TGCAGCGCGGGGGGGACTGAAGAGACCCAGTACTTC. Translated: CSAGGTEETQYF.

The table lists this clonotype with a few counts. The chain recombines TRBV27 with TRBJ2-3; TRBD1 might be the D (5 bases). The CDR3 has 15 residues. Germline loops: CDR1 MNHEY, CDR2 SMNVEV (reference sequence). Trimming took off 10 bases at V and 1 base at J, with 18 bases between the two ends. The CDR3 DNA is TGTGCCACCACCCCGCAGGGCATGGGCACAGATACGCAGTATTTT. Translating gives CATTPQGMGTDTQYF.

The chain has TRBV7-2 and TRBJ2-1; 10 positions match TRBD2. The V segment lost 4 bases and the J segment 9 bases; nucleotides outside the gene matches: 9. In germline, CDR1 is SGHTA, CDR2 FQGNSA. The CDR3 runs 15 residues. The CDR3 reads CASSSDASGSPEQFF. In nucleotides, the CDR3 is TGTGCCAGCAGCTCAGACGCTAGCGGGAGCCCTGAGCAGTTCTTC.

This clonotype was recorded a few times. The J gene is TRBJ2-1, the V gene TRBV29-1; the match to TRBD2 covers 12 bases. J was trimmed by 8 bases and V by 4 bases; bases with no gene match: 3. Looked up from germline, CDR1 is SQVTM and CDR2 is ANQGSEA. The CDR3 extends over 13 amino acids. The CDR3 spells CSVGLAGEDEQFF. The CDR3 bases are TGCAGCGTTGGACTAGCGGGAGAGGATGAGCAGTTCTTC.

By frequency in the sample, this clonotype is medium-sized. This chain connects TRBV20-1 to TRBJ2-1; tentative D call: TRBD2 (5 bases). Germline V gene lookup returns CDR1 DFQATT and CDR2 SNEGSKA (reference sequence). The CDR3 runs 13 residues. The V and J ends lost 8 bases and 3 bases respectively, with 14 bases between them. Here the CDR3 reads CSSPGFSYNEQFF. The CDR3 DNA follows: TGCAGTTCTCCGGGATTCAGCTACAATGAGCAGTTCTTC.

This clonotype has a handful of counts. This chain uses TRBV6-1 with TRBJ2-7, with 9 bases matching TRBD2. The CDR3 runs 15 residues. Germline CDR1 MNHNS, CDR2 SASEGT. Trimming removed 2 bases from V and 3 bases from J; junction bases left unmatched: 5. The chain's CDR3 is CASSEYGTSSYEQYF. CDR3 coding DNA: TGTGCCAGCAGTGAATATGGGACTAGCAGCTACGAGCAGTACTTC.

This clonotype showed up just once. This chain uses TRBV20-1 with TRBJ2-5; no clear D gene. The CDR3 is 16 amino acids. Germline V CDR1 and CDR2: DFQATT, SNEGSKA (reference sequence). Trimming took off 2 bases at V and 1 base at J, with 17 bases between the two ends. The DNA of the CDR3 is TGCAGTGCTAGACCCGATATGTCCAAGCCCCAAGAGACCCAGTACTTC. It encodes CSARPDMSKPQETQYF.

In nucleotides, the CDR3 is TGCAGTGCTAGAGATGCAGGGACGCAGTATTTT. It codes for CSARDAGTQYF. J is TRBJ2-3 and V is TRBV20-1, with a tentative D call TRBD1 (5 bases). The germline CDR1 and CDR2 sequences are DFQATT and SNEGSKA (reference sequence). This CDR3 spans 11 amino acids. Between the trimmed V and J ends, which lost 0 bases and 9 bases, there was a span of 7 bases.

V is TRBV12-5 and J is TRBJ2-5; 9 bases line up with TRBD1. V lost 9 bases, J lost 5 bases, and 25 bases stayed unmatched. CDR1 and CDR2 from the germline V gene are LGHNT and FRNRAP. The CDR3 has 19 amino acids. The CDR3 DNA reads as TGTGCTAGGAGAGGACGGAACAATGACAGGGGGAACCGTTTGGAGACCCAGTACTTC. This translates into CARRGRNNDRGNRLETQYF.

The V gene is TRBV7-9, the J gene TRBJ1-2, with 8 bases fitting TRBD1. The CDR3 has 14 residues. Germline V CDR1 and CDR2: SEHNR, FQNEAQ (reference sequence). With V trimmed by 1 base and J by 5 bases, 3 bases remained unmatched. Here the CDR3 reads CASSLDWTGYGYTF. CDR3 DNA sequence: TGTGCCAGCAGCTTAGACTGGACAGGGTATGGCTACACCTTC.

The chain combines TRBV3-1 with TRBJ2-3, with D possibly called TRBD1 or TRBD2 (5 bases each). Trimming took off 4 bases at V and 2 bases at J, with 16 bases between the two ends. The CDR3 has 16 residues. Germline CDR1 and CDR2: LGHDT and YNNKEL (reference sequence). The CDR3 DNA reads as TGTGCCAGCAGCCCAGCCGGGGCGATGCTCACAGATACGCAGTATTTT. The encoded protein is CASSPAGAMLTDTQYF.

This clonotype has ten or more counts. The chain combines TRBV9 with TRBJ2-6; D is unclear. V was pared by 3 bases and J by 0 bases, with 7 bases between. This CDR3 spans 15 amino acids. The V gene's germline CDR1 is SGDLS and CDR2 YYNGEE. Here the CDR3 reads CASSASPSGANVLTF. The CDR3 coding sequence is TGTGCCAGCAGCGCATCACCCTCTGGGGCCAACGTCCTGACTTTC.

As regards this clonotype: A much larger clone differs from this one at a single base, so this may be a read error. V and J are TRBV20-1 and TRBJ2-1; TRBD2 aligns across 7 bases. Trimming took 3 bases from V and 6 from J; bases not matched to a gene: 17. The CDR3 length is 17 residues. The germline V gene has CDR1 DFQATT and CDR2 SNEGSKA (reference sequence). CDR3 residues: CSASPPGTRGGINEQFF. Here the CDR3 DNA reads TGCAGTGCTAGCCCGCCCGGGACTCGGGGAGGGATCAATGAGCAGTTCTTC.

The chain has TRBV18 and TRBJ2-6, with 9 bases lining up with TRBD1. The CDR3 is made up of 17 amino acids. The germline CDR1 and CDR2 sequences are KGHSH and LQKENI. V was clipped by 0 bases and J by 2 bases; unmatched bases: 2. The CDR3 DNA reads TGTGCCAGCTCACCACCCACAGGGGGCGCTGGGGCCAACGTCCTGACTTTC. Translation gives CASSPPTGGAGANVLTF.

V usage is TRBV11-1 and J usage is TRBJ2-7; 9 nucleotides agree with TRBD1. Per the germline V gene, CDR1 is SGHAT and CDR2 is FQDESV (reference sequence). Unmatched junction bases numbered 20, after V lost 5 bases and J lost 3 bases. The CDR3 is made up of 19 amino acids. In DNA form, the CDR3 reads TGTGCCAGCAGCCTCCTCGGGCGACAGGGGGTGAATAGGGGCTACGAGCAGTACTTC. It specifies CASSLLGRQGVNRGYEQYF.

The V gene is TRBV6-5, the J gene TRBJ2-5; TRBD2 is a possible D gene (6 bases). The J call is in doubt because the DNA end fits TRBJ2-7 better. The CDR3 contains 14 residues. Germline CDR1 is MNHEY and CDR2 is SVGAGI. Here the CDR3 DNA reads TGTGCCAGCTCACCGGGGGATAGGGAATACGAGCAGTACTTC. Its protein is CASSPGDREYEQYF.

This sequence joins TRBV10-3 and TRBJ2-2; D call uncertain. This CDR3 region has 13 residues. Germline CDR1 reads ENHRY; CDR2 reads SYGVKD. The ends were cut back, 0 bases at V and 6 bases at J, with 5 bases in the middle. DNA for the CDR3: TGTGCCATCAGTGAGTCGTTGTCCGGGGAGCTGTTTTTT. It is translated as CAISESLSGELFF.

This clonotype was counted a few times. This chain connects TRBV4-3 to TRBJ2-6; D not certain. Germline CDR1 is LGHNA and CDR2 is YSLEER. The CDR3 is 15 residues long. Trimming left V 6 bases short and J 0 bases short, with 9 bases between. Here the CDR3 reads CASRLTDSGANVLTF. CDR3 DNA sequence: TGCGCCAGCAGGCTAACAGACTCTGGGGCCAACGTCCTGACTTTC.

V gene TRBV7-6 combines with J gene TRBJ2-3, with 12 bases lining up with TRBD2. Germline values: CDR1 SGHVS, CDR2 FNYEAQ. The CDR3 is 15 residues long. J was trimmed by 4 bases and V by 6 bases; bases with no gene match: 5. DNA for the CDR3: TGTGCCAGCAGATCTCTAGCGGGGGGGTCAGATACGCAGTATTTT. The encoded protein is CASRSLAGGSDTQYF.

This clonotype has only one observation. V usage is TRBV7-3 and J usage is TRBJ2-2; D gene uncertain. The CDR3 loop spans 13 amino acids. V was trimmed by 4 bases and J by 5 bases, leaving 8 bases between them. Germline CDR1 is SGHTA and CDR2 is FQGTGA. The CDR3 nucleotides read TGTGCCAGCAGCTCTAAAGAAACCGGGGAGCTGTTTTTT. It is translated as CASSSKETGELFF.

This clonotype was counted a single time. The chain links TRBV6-6 to TRBJ1-2, with 9 bases that match TRBD1. The junction had 8 bases not matched to a gene; V was cut back by 6 bases and J by 6 bases. The CDR3 consists of 14 residues. Germline CDR1 and CDR2: MNHNY and SVGAGI (reference sequence). The CDR3 nucleotides read TGTGCCAGCAGGAGTGTAGACAGGGGGGATGGCTACACCTTC. Translated, it gives CASRSVDRGDGYTF.